The clone carrying this T cell receptor beta chain was counted at least ten times. Its antigen is as yet unknown. This CDR3 has 15 amino acids. CDR1 and CDR2 (germline): MNHNS, SASEGT. The V gene lost 3 bases and the J gene lost 2 bases, with 10 bases spanning the gap. This sample was taken from a study of post-analysis software for immune sequencing data. Whole-study context: Courses of disease covered relapsing-remitting, secondary progressive and progressive-relapsing multiple sclerosis. Overall study findings and caveats: Controls significantly exceeded multiple sclerosis patients in normalized Chao1 diversity. Patients carried several TRBV segments more frequently than controls did, and TRBV5-6, TRBV5-1 and TRBV20-1 were among them. Samples prepared in the same batch strongly co-clustered by F measure.

Prepared TCR beta cDNA libraries contained unique molecular identifiers. Some 500,000 cDNA molecules were obtained per 1 to 10 million input T cells. In TCRdb, the PCR reads were re-called with MiXCR into one record per CDR3 protein. Found here are roughly 800,000 distinct CDR3 sequences, about 57% of them singletons; the top ten hold roughly 4.4%. The rearrangement links TRBV6-1 to TRBJ1-4, with TRBD1 as a possible D gene (5 bases). The TCR was taken from a girl aged 5 to 17 with multiple sclerosis. Sequenced material: blood. CDR3 region: CASSDGHFTNEKLFF. In nucleotides, the CDR3 is TGTGCCAGCAGTGATGGACATTTTACTAATGAAAAACTGTTTTTT.